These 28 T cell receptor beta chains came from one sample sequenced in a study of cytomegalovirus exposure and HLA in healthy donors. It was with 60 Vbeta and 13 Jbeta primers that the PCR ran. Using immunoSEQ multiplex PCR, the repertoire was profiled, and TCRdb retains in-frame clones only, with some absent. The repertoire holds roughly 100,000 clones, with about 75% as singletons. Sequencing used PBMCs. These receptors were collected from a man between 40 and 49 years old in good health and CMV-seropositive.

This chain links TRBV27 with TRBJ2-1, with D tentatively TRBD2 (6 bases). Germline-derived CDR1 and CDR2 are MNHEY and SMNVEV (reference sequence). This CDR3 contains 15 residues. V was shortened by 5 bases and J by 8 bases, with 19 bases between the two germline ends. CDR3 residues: CASSPLGGGLDEQFF. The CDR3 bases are TGTGCCAGCAGTCCTCTCGGGGGAGGATTGGATGAGCAGTTCTTC.

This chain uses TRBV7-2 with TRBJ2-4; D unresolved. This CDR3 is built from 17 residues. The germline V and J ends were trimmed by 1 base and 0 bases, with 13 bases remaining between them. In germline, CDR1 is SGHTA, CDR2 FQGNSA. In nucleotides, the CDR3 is TGTGCCAGCAGCTTAGAAAGACTGCTGTTAGCCAAAAACATTCAGTACTTC. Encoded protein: CASSLERLLLAKNIQYF. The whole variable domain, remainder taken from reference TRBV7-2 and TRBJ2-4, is GAGVSQSPSNKVTEKGKDVELRCDPISGHTALYWYRQSLGQGLEFLIYFQGNSAPDKSGLPSDRFSAERTGGSVSTLTIQRTQQEDSAVYLCASSLERLLLAKNIQYFGAGTRLSVL.

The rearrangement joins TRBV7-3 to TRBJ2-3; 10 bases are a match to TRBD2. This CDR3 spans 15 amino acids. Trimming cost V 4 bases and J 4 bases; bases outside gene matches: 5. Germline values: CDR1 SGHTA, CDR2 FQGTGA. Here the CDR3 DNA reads TGTGCCAGCAGCTCCAGCGGGGGGGCCTCAGATACGCAGTATTTT. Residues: CASSSSGGASDTQYF.

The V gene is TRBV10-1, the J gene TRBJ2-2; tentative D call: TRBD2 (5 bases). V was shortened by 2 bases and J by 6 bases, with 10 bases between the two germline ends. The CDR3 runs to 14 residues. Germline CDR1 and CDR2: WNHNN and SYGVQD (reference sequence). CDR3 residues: CASSERLTAGELFF. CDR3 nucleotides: TGCGCCAGCAGTGAGCGACTAACGGCCGGGGAGCTGTTTTTT.

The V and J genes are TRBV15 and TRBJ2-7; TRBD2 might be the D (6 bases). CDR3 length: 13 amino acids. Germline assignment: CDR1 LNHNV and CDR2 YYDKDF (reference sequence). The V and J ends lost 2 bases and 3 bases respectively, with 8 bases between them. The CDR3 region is CATSRRLVYEQYF. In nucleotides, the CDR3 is TGTGCCACCAGCAGACGACTAGTCTACGAGCAGTACTTC.

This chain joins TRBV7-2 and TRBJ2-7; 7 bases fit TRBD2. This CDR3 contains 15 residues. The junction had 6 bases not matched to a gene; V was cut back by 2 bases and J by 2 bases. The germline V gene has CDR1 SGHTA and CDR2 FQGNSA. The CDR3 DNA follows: TGTGCCAGCAGCTTATTTGGGGAGGGAGCCTACGAGCAGTACTTC. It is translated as CASSLFGEGAYEQYF.

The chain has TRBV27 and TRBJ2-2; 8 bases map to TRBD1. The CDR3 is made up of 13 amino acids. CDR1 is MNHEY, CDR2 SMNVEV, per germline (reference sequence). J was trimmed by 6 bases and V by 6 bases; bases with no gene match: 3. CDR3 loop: CASRPGGAGELFF. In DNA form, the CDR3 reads TGTGCCAGCAGGCCAGGGGGCGCCGGGGAGCTGTTTTTT.

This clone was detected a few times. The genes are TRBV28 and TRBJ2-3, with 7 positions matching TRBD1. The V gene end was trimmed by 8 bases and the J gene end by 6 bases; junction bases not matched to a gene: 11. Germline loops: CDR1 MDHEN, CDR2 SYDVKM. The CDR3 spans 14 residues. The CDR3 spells CASAQGDTSDTQYF. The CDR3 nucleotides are TGTGCCAGCGCCCAGGGGGACACATCCGATACGCAGTATTTT.

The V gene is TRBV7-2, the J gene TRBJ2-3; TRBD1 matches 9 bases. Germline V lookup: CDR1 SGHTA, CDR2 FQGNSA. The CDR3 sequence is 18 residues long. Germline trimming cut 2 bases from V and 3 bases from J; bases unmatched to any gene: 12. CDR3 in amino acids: CASSLPGQGVFSTDTQYF. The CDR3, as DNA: TGTGCCAGCAGCTTACCGGGACAGGGTGTGTTTAGTACAGATACGCAGTATTTT. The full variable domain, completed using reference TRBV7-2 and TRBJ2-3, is GAGVSQSPSNKVTEKGKDVELRCDPISGHTALYWYRQSLGQGLEFLIYFQGNSAPDKSGLPSDRFSAERTGGSVSTLTIQRTQQEDSAVYLCASSLPGQGVFSTDTQYFGPGTRLTVL.

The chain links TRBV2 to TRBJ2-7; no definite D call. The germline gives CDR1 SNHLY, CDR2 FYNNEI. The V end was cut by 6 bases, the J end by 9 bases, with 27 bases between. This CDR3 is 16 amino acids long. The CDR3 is CASSTQDRVFFPGQYF. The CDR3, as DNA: TGTGCCAGCAGCACCCAAGACCGGGTTTTTTTCCCGGGGCAGTACTTC.

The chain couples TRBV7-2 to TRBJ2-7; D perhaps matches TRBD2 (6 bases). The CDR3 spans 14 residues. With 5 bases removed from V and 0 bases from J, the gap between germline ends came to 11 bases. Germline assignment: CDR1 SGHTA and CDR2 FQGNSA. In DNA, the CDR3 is TGTGCCAGCAGCGCCCCGGGAGCCTCCTACGAGCAGTACTTC. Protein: CASSAPGASYEQYF.

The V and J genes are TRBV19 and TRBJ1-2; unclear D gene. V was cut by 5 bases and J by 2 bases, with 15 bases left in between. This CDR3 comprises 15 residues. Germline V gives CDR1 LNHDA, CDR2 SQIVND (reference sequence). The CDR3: CASSPREILNYGYTF. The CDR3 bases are TGTGCCAGTAGTCCCCGGGAAATCCTGAACTATGGCTACACCTTC.

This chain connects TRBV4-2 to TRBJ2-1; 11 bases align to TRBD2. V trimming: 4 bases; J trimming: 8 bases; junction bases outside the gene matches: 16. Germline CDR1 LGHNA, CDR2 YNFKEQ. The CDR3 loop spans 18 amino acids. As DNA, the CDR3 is TGTGCCAGCAGCCCCCTCATCTCACTAGCGGGGGTTACCCATGAGCAGTTCTTC. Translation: CASSPLISLAGVTHEQFF.

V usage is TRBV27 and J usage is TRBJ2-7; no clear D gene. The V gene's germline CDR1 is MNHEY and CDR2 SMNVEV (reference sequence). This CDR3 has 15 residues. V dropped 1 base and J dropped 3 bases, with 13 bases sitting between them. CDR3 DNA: TGTGCCAGCAGTTTATTGGCGGCGGATGGCTACGAGCAGTACTTC. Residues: CASSLLAADGYEQYF.

CDR3 loop: CASGLGASVDSTDTQYF. CDR3 nucleotide sequence: TGTGCTAGTGGTTTGGGGGCTAGCGTCGATAGCACAGATACGCAGTATTTT. The chain couples TRBV12-5 to TRBJ2-3; a weak D match, TRBD2 (6 bases). The ends were cut back, 1 base at V and 0 bases at J, with 14 bases in the middle. The CDR3 consists of 17 residues. The V gene's germline CDR1 is LGHNT and CDR2 FRNRAP.

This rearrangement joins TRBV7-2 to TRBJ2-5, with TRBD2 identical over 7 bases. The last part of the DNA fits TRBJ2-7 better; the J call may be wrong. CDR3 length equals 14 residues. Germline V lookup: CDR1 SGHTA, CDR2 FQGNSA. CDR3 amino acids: CASSLGREFYEQYF. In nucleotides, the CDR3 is TGTGCCAGCAGCTTAGGGCGGGAGTTCTACGAGCAGTACTTC.

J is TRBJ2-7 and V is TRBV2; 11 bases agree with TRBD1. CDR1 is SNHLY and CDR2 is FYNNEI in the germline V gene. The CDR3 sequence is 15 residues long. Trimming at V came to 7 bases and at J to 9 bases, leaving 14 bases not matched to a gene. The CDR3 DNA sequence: TGTGCCAGCAATACCGGGACAGGGGGAATGTCGGCGCAGTACTTC. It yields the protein CASNTGTGGMSAQYF. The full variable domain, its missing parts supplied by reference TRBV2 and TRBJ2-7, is EPEVTQTPSHQVTQMGQEVILRCVPISNHLYFYWYRQILGQKVEFLVSFYNNEISEKSEIFDDQFSVERPDGSNFTLKIRSTKLEDSAMYFCASNTGTGGMSAQYFGPGTRLTVT.

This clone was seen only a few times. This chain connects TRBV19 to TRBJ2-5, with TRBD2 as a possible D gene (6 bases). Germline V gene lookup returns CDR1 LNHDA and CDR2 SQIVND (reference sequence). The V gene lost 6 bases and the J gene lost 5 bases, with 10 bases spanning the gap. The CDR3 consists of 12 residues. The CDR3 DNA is TGTGCCAGTAGATCTAGCGAGGAGACCCAGTACTTC. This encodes CASRSSEETQYF.

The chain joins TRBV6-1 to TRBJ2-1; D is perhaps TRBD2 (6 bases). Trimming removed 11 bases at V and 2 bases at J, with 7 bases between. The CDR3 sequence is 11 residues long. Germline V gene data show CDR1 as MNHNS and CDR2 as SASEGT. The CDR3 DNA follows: TGTGCCGCGGGAACCTACAATGAGCAGTTCTTC. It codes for CAAGTYNEQFF.

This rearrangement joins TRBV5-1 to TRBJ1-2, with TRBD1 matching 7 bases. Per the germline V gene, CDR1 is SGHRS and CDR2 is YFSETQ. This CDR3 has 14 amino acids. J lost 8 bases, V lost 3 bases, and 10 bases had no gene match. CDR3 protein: CASSSGQPSRGYTF. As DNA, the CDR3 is TGCGCCAGCAGCTCGGGACAGCCCTCTAGGGGCTACACCTTC.

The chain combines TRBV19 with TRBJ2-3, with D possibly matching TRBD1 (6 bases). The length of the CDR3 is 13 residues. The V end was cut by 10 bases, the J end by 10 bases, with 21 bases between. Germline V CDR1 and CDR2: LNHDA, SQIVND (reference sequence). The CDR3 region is CANNEGTSLAQYF. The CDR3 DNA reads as TGTGCCAATAATGAGGGGACAAGCTTAGCGCAGTATTTT.

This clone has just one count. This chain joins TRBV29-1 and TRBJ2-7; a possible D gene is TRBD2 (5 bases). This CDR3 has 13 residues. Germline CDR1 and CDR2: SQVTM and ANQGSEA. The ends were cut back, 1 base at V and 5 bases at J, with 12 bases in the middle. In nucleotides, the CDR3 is TGCAGCGTTGAAGGCCCGGGGAGCGACGAGCAGTACTTC. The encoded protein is CSVEGPGSDEQYF.

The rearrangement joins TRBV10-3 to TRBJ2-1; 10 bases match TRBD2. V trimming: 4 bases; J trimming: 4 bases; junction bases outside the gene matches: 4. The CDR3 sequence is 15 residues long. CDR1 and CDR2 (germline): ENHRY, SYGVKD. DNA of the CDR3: TGTGCCATCAGTGGGGATAGCGGGGGGTACAATGAGCAGTTCTTC. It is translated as CAISGDSGGYNEQFF.

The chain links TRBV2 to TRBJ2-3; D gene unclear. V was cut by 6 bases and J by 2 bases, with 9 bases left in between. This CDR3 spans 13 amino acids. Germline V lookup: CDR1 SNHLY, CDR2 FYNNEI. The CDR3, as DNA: TGTGCCAGCAGGGCGGCAGACACAGATACGCAGTATTTT. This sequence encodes CASRAADTDTQYF.

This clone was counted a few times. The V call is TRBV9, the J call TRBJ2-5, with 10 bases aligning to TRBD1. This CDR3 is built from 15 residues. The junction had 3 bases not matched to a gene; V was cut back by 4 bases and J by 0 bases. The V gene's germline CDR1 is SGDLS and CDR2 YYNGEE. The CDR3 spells CASSMGQGYQETQYF. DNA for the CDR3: TGTGCCAGCAGCATGGGACAGGGGTACCAAGAGACCCAGTACTTC.

For the CDR3, the DNA is TGTGCCAGCGGAGGGATAGTGGGGGACAGGGGGTCCGAGCAGTACTTC. Residues: CASGGIVGDRGSEQYF. The chain links TRBV28 to TRBJ2-7, with 11 bases fitting TRBD1. V lost 8 bases to trimming and J lost 6 bases; unmatched junction nucleotides: 15. The CDR3 runs to 16 residues. Germline V gene lookup returns CDR1 MDHEN and CDR2 SYDVKM.

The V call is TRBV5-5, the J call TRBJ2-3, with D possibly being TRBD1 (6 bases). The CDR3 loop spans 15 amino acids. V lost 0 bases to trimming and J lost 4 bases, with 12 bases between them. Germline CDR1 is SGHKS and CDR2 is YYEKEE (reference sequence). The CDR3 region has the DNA TGTGCCAGCAGCTTGGGCCAGGGGACGCCAGATACGCAGTATTTT. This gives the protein CASSLGQGTPDTQYF.

In DNA form, the CDR3 reads TGTGCCAGCAGCCAAGGCGGGAGCCCATACTTTTACAATGAGCAGTTCTTC. Its translation: CASSQGGSPYFYNEQFF. This sequence joins TRBV11-3 and TRBJ2-1; 7 bases match TRBD2. Unmatched junction bases numbered 14, after V lost 5 bases and J lost 4 bases. This CDR3 is 17 amino acids long. CDR1 and CDR2 (germline): SGHNT, YENEEA. Combining the CDR3 with reference TRBV11-3 and TRBJ2-1 gives the whole variable domain EAGVVQSPRYKIIEKKQPVAFWCNPISGHNTLYWYLQNLGQGPELLIRYENEEAVDDSQLPKDRFSAERLKGVDSTLKIQPAELGDSAVYLCASSQGGSPYFYNEQFFGPGTRLTVL.